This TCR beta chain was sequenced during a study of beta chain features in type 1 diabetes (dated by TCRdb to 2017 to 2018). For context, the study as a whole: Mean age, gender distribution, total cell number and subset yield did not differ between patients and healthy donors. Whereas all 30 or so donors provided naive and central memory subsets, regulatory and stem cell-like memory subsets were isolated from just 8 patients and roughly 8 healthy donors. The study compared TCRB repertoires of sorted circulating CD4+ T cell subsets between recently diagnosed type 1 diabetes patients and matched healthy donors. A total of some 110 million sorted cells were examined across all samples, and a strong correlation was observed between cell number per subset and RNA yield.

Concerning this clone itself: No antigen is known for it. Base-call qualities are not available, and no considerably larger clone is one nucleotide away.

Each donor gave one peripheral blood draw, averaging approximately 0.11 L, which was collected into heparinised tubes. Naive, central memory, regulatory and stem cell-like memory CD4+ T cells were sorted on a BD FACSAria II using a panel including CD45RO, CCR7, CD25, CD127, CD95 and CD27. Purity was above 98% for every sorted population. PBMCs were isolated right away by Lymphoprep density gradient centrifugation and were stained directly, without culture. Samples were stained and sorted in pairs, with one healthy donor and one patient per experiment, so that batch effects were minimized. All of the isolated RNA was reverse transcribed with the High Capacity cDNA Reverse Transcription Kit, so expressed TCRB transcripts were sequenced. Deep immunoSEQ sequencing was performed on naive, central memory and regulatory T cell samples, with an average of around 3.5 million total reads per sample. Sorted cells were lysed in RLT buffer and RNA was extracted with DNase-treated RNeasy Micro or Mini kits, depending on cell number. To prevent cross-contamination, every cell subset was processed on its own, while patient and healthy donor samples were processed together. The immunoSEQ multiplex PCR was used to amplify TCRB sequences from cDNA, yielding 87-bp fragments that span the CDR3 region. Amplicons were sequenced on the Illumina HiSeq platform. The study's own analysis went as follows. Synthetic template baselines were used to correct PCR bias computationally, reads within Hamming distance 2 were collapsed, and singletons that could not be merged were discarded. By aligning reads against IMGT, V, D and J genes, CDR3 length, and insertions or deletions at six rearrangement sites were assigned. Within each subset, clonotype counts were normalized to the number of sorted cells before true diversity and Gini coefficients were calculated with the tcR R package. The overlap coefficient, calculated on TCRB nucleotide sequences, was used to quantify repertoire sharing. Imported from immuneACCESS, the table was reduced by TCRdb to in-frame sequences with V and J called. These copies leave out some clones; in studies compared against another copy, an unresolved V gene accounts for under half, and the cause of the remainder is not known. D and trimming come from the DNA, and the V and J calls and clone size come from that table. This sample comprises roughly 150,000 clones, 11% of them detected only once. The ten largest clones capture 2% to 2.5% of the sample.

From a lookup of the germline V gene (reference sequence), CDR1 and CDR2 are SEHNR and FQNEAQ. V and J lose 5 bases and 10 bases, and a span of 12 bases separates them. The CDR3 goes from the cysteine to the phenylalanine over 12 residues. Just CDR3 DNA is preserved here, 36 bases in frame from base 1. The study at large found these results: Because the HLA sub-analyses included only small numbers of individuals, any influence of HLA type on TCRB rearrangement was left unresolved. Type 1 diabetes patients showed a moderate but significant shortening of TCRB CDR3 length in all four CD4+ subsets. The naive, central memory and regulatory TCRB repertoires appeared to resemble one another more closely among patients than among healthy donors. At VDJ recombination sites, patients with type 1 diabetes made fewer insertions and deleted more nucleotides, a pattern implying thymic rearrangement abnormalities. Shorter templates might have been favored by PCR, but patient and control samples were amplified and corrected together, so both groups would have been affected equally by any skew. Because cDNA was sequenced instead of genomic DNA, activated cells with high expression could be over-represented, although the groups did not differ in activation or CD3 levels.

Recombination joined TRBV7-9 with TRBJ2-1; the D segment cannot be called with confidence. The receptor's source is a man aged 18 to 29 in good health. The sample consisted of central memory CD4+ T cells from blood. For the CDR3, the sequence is CASSPSPGEQFF. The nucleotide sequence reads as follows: TGTGCCAGCAGCCCATCCCCCGGGGAGCAGTTCTTC.